This T cell receptor beta chain was captured by sequencing in a study of T cells in Graves' hyperthyroidism and ophthalmopathy. There are a few counts of this clonotype. Amplified regions were TCR beta CDR3 sequences from RNA transcripts. HTBI primers drove first-round RT-PCR of the TCR CDR3. TCRdb reprocessed the multiplex PCR reads with MiXCR, giving one entry per CDR3 protein. This table has about 600,000 distinct CDR3 sequences, about a sixth appearing once. Sequences were obtained from blood. This TCR was recovered from a woman aged 40 to 50 with Graves' ophthalmopathy.

The CDR3 spells CATAASGTSYEQYF. The DNA of the CDR3 is TGTGCCACCGCCGCGAGCGGGACATCCTACGAGCAGTACTTC. The chain employs TRBV24-1 and TRBJ2-7, with D possibly matching TRBD2 (7 bases). This CDR3 comprises 14 residues. V lost 9 bases and J lost 1, with 15 bases in between. Germline V gene lookup returns CDR1 KGHDR and CDR2 SFDVKD.